These 7 T cell receptor beta chains originate from one sample sequenced in a study of cytomegalovirus exposure and HLA in healthy donors. The study ran its PCR with 60 Vbeta and 13 Jbeta primers. The protocol was immunoSEQ multiplex PCR, while the TCRdb copy is restricted to in-frame clones and leaves out a portion. This sample has roughly 150,000 clones, with about three quarters found just once. The sequenced material came from PBMCs. The receptor set was obtained from a man between 40 and 49 years old in good health and CMV-seropositive.

The rearrangement uses TRBV7-8 and TRBJ2-1; 9 bases align to TRBD2. V was pared by 2 bases and J by 5 bases, with 10 bases of the junction left unmatched. This CDR3 is built from 17 residues. Per germline, CDR1 SGHVS and CDR2 FQNEAQ. As DNA, the CDR3 is TGTGCCAGCAGCTTACCATTAGCGGGAGTACGTGACAATGAGCAGTTCTTC. As protein: CASSLPLAGVRDNEQFF.

The chain links TRBV18 to TRBJ1-4; maybe TRBD1 (5 bases). The germline CDR1 and CDR2 sequences are KGHSH and LQKENI. Trimming removed 4 bases at V and 8 bases at J, with 17 bases between. The CDR3 is made up of 15 amino acids. CDR3 nucleotides: TGTGCCAGCTCACTCACCGGGGGGTCGCGGGAAAAACTGTTTTTT. Its translation: CASSLTGGSREKLFF.

V usage is TRBV13 and J usage is TRBJ2-3; 13 bases are shared with TRBD2. In germline, CDR1 is PRHDT, CDR2 FYEKMQ (reference sequence). The J segment lost 4 bases and the V segment lost 5 bases, leaving 6 bases of the junction unmatched. The CDR3 runs 16 residues. The CDR3 sequence: CASSLRTSGSSDTQYF. DNA for the CDR3: TGTGCCAGCAGCCTCCGGACTAGCGGGAGTTCAGATACGCAGTATTTT.

This chain links TRBV19 with TRBJ2-1, with a possible D match to TRBD2 (5 bases). This CDR3 region has 14 residues. CDR1 is LNHDA and CDR2 is SQIVND in the germline V gene (reference sequence). Trimming took 0 bases from V and 9 from J, leaving 12 bases between them. In DNA form, the CDR3 reads TGTGCCAGTAGTATAGACTCCCGAAGCGGTGAGCAGTTCTTC. Translating it yields CASSIDSRSGEQFF.

This CDR3 reads CASSSFRTGRGYGYTF. The CDR3 region has the DNA TGTGCCAGCAGTTCTTTCCGGACAGGCAGGGGCTATGGCTACACCTTC. The chain employs TRBV28 and TRBJ1-2; 7 nucleotides match TRBD1. Unmatched junction bases numbered 12, after V lost 4 bases and J lost 4 bases. CDR3 length: 16 residues. Germline loops: CDR1 MDHEN, CDR2 SYDVKM.

The CDR3 protein is CASSRPDGNNEQFF. The CDR3, as DNA: TGTGCCAGCAGTCGCCCGGACGGGAACAATGAGCAGTTCTTC. The chain employs TRBV27 and TRBJ2-1; tentatively, D is TRBD2 (5 bases). The CDR3 covers 14 residues. Germline assignment: CDR1 MNHEY and CDR2 SMNVEV (reference sequence). Trimming pared 5 bases from V and 5 bases from J, leaving 13 bases between.

The chain uses TRBV7-2 and TRBJ2-3; 7 bases are shared with TRBD2. CDR1 SGHTA and CDR2 FQGNSA come from the germline V gene. The CDR3 length is 16 residues. The ends lost 5 bases at V and 2 bases at J; junction bases unmatched: 10. Written as DNA, the CDR3 is TGTGCCAGCAGCCAGCACCAGCGGGGAACCACAGATACGCAGTATTTT. Amino acids: CASSQHQRGTTDTQYF.